This passage covers 9 T cell receptor beta chains from one sample sequenced in a study of multiple sclerosis patients with progressive multifocal leukoencephalopathy (dated by TCRdb to the late 2010s). Library preparation was by the immunoSEQ multiplex PCR assay. Sourced from immuneACCESS, this table was stored by TCRdb with only in-frame sequences that have V and J called. A share of the clones is absent; for the studies checked, an unresolved V gene accounts for under half, and the remainder has no known explanation. The sample contains 30,000 or so clones, more than 80% of them found a single time. Roughly an eighth of the sample is held by the ten biggest clonotypes. The sample's time point label, in plain terms: time of PML onset. This specimen's treatment or condition label, per the study, means: on natalizumab therapy at sampling. Specimen: PBMCs, collected from a patient treated with natalizumab. All receptors derive from a woman aged 25 to 45 with progressive multifocal leukoencephalopathy.

This clone was detected only once. The chain uses TRBV4-3 and TRBJ1-1; D is unclear. Germline assignment: CDR1 LGHNA and CDR2 YSLEER. With 1 base removed from V and 0 bases from J, the gap between germline ends came to 9 bases. The CDR3 spans 15 residues. The CDR3 here is CASSQGGMLNTEAFF. In DNA, the CDR3 is TGCGCCAGCAGCCAAGGTGGGATGCTGAACACTGAAGCTTTCTTT.

V is TRBV5-1 and J is TRBJ2-5, with D unclear. Germline V gives CDR1 SGHRS, CDR2 YFSETQ. CDR3 length: 14 amino acids. The ends were cut back, 7 bases at V and 1 base at J, with 14 bases in the middle. The CDR3 region is CASSPAQVQETQYF. The CDR3 region has the DNA TGCGCCAGCTCCCCGGCGCAGGTCCAAGAGACCCAGTACTTC.

This clone ranks as medium-sized (0.01 to 0.1%). The junction departs from germline at one end; a sequencing error may be responsible. The V gene is TRBV10-3, the J gene TRBJ2-7, with 10 nucleotides matching TRBD2. The CDR3 consists of 11 residues. Germline V gene lookup returns CDR1 ENHRY and CDR2 SYGVKD. The CDR3 protein is CAISGSGRALF. As DNA, the CDR3 is TGTGCCATCAGTGGAAGCGGGAGGGCCCTGTTC.

This clone was detected once. V usage is TRBV11-2 and J usage is TRBJ2-7; possibly TRBD1 or TRBD2 for D (6 bases each). CDR3 length: 15 residues. V was shortened by 0 bases and J by 3 bases, with 12 bases between the two germline ends. Germline lookup yields CDR1 SGHAT and CDR2 FQNNGV. CDR3 DNA: TGTGCCAGCAGCTTAGAAAGAGGGGGAGGCTACGAGCAGTACTTC. This codes for CASSLERGGGYEQYF.

This sequence joins TRBV18 and TRBJ2-4; 8 nucleotides agree with TRBD1. Germline V gene sequence: CDR1 KGHSH, CDR2 LQKENI. The CDR3 extends over 14 amino acids. V lost 3 bases, J lost 6 bases, and 4 bases stayed unmatched. CDR3 coding DNA: TGTGCCAGCTCACCCGTACAGGGGGGAAACATTCAGTACTTC. Its translation is CASSPVQGGNIQYF.

V gene TRBV28 combines with J gene TRBJ1-3; D uncertain. The CDR3 is 12 residues long. V gave up 6 bases and J gave up 4 bases, with 7 bases separating them. Looked up from germline, CDR1 is MDHEN and CDR2 is SYDVKM. CDR3 residues: CASSPTGNTIYF. Here the CDR3 DNA reads TGTGCCAGCAGCCCCACGGGAAACACCATATATTTT.

The chain carries TRBV5-1 and TRBJ2-7, with a tentative D call TRBD1 (5 bases). The V and J ends lost 4 bases and 4 bases respectively, with 9 bases between them. Looked up from germline, CDR1 is SGHRS and CDR2 is YFSETQ. The CDR3 extends over 12 amino acids. The CDR3 DNA reads TGCGCCAGCAGCAAGACAGATTACGAGCAGTACTTC. Amino acids: CASSKTDYEQYF. Full variable domain (remainder filled in from reference TRBV5-1 and TRBJ2-7): KAGVTQTPRYLIKTRGQQVTLSCSPISGHRSVSWYQQTPGQGLQFLFEYFSETQRNKGNFPGRFSGRQFSNSRSEMNVSTLELGDSALYLCASSKTDYEQYFGPGTRLTVT.

This clone was seen a single time. The genes are TRBV7-2 and TRBJ2-5; possible D gene TRBD1, 6 bases. Trimming stripped 1 base from V and 1 base from J, with 10 bases between. Per the germline V gene, CDR1 is SGHTA and CDR2 is FQGNSA. CDR3 length: 15 amino acids. CDR3: CASSLGGTSQETQYF. The CDR3, as DNA: TGTGCCAGCAGCTTAGGTGGGACAAGCCAAGAGACCCAGTACTTC.

The rearrangement uses TRBV2 and TRBJ1-1; D remains unclear. V was pared by 4 bases and J by 1 base, with 16 bases between. Germline V lookup: CDR1 SNHLY, CDR2 FYNNEI. The CDR3 is 16 amino acids. The DNA of the CDR3 is TGTGCCAGCAGTGGGCAGAGTAACCAAGCGAACACTGAAGCTTTCTTT. Translated: CASSGQSNQANTEAFF.